The sequence of this T cell receptor (beta chain) was determined in a study of T cells after yellow fever vaccination. 5'RACE template switching added a universal primer site and UMIs to TCR cDNA. Using its own MiXCR run on the 5' RACE reads, TCRdb lists one record per CDR3 protein. The repertoire consists of hundreds of thousands of distinct CDR3 sequences, with 8.5% to 9% occurring once and the leading ten covering around 17%. Trimming removed 5 bases from V and 11 bases from J; junction bases left unmatched: 13. The CDR3 extends over 13 amino acids. Germline V gene data show CDR1 as SQVTM and CDR2 as ANQGSEA.

The chain joins TRBV29-1 to TRBJ1-1, with 8 positions matching TRBD1. This receptor was obtained from a man younger than 30 who received the YFV17D yellow fever vaccine. The source material was PBMCs, sampled on the day of the first yellow fever vaccination. CDR3 sequence reads: CSVLRGPLMSAFF. The CDR3 DNA sequence: TGCAGCGTTCTCAGGGGGCCCCTGATGTCGGCTTTCTTT.